The 29 T cell receptor beta chains given below trace back to one sample, sequenced in a study of blood T cells in healthy people across ages. Next came a second PCR, run for about 6 to 11 cycles, which used a sample-barcoded 5' primer along with a J-beta primer mix. TCRdb re-called the 5' RACE reads with MiXCR, one entry per CDR3 protein. The sample lists almost 1 million distinct CDR3 sequences; approximately 50% were seen once. The sample comprised blood. These receptors came from a woman aged 55-70 years in good health.

This clonotype has only one observation. The chain couples TRBV12-3 or TRBV12-4 to TRBJ2-1; the D is unclear. The CDR3 contains 11 residues. The germline V and J ends were trimmed by 5 bases and 10 bases, with 9 bases remaining between them. CDR3 sequence reads: CASSPFQEQFF. CDR3 in DNA: TGTGCCAGCAGTCCCTTCCAGGAGCAGTTCTTC.

The chain combines TRBV12-3 or TRBV12-4 with TRBJ1-6; D gene unclear. CDR3 length equals 16 residues. Between the trimmed V and J ends, which lost 3 bases and 0 bases, there was a span of 9 bases. CDR3 amino acids: CASSLWVSSYNSPLHF. DNA of the CDR3: TGTGCCAGCAGTTTGTGGGTCAGCTCCTATAATTCACCCCTCCACTTT.

This chain links TRBV24-1 with TRBJ1-5; no clear D gene. Germline CDR1 is KGHDR and CDR2 is SFDVKD. This CDR3 is 15 amino acids long. The V gene lost 5 bases and the J gene lost 0 bases, with 10 bases spanning the gap. For the CDR3, the DNA is TGTGCCACCAGTGGTTCGGCATATAGCAATCAGCCCCAGCATTTT. Residues: CATSGSAYSNQPQHF.

This clonotype has just a few counts. The chain combines TRBV18 with TRBJ2-7, with 7 bases that match TRBD1. The ends lost 6 bases at V and 5 bases at J; junction bases unmatched: 10. Germline lookup yields CDR1 KGHSH and CDR2 LQKENI. The CDR3 is 14 amino acids. The CDR3 nucleotides read TGTGCCAGCTCCCCTACGACAGGGAGTGACGAGCAGTACTTC. It translates to CASSPTTGSDEQYF.

This sequence joins TRBV7-9 and TRBJ2-1, with TRBD2 as a possible D gene (5 bases). V was pared by 2 bases and J by 15 bases, with 20 bases between. CDR3 size: 14 residues. In germline, CDR1 is SEHNR, CDR2 FQNEAQ (reference sequence). The CDR3 sequence: CASSLSFGERRLFF. The CDR3 DNA sequence: TGTGCCAGCAGCTTATCCTTTGGGGAGCGGAGGCTGTTCTTC.

The chain joins TRBV28 to TRBJ2-7; a possible D gene is TRBD1 (5 bases). Trimming removed 7 bases at V and 2 bases at J, with 12 bases between. Germline values: CDR1 MDHEN, CDR2 SYDVKM. The CDR3 spans 13 residues. CDR3 protein: CASMVQGTYEQYF. The DNA for the CDR3 is TGTGCCAGCATGGTGCAGGGAACCTACGAGCAGTACTTC. Drawing the rest from reference TRBV28 and TRBJ2-7, the complete variable domain is DVKVTQSSRYLVKRTGEKVFLECVQDMDHENMFWYRQDPGLGLRLIYFSYDVKMKEKGDIPEGYSVSREKKERFSLILESASTNQTSMYLCASMVQGTYEQYFGPGTRLTVT.

As to this clonotype: A read error is possible here, since a much larger clone lies one base away. The chain joins TRBV7-9 to TRBJ2-4, with D uncertain. The assigned J gene may be wrong: the sequence end matches TRBJ2-7 better. The CDR3 is 14 residues long. In germline, CDR1 is SEHNR, CDR2 FQNEAQ (reference sequence). The CDR3 DNA reads TGTGCCAGCAGCCCAGAGGTACATCCCTACGAGCAGTACTTC. Protein sequence: CASSPEVHPYEQYF.

V and J are TRBV29-1 and TRBJ2-2; weak D call: TRBD2 (7 bases). Trimming took off 7 bases at V and 3 bases at J, with 12 bases between the two ends. CDR3 length equals 13 residues. In germline, CDR1 is SQVTM, CDR2 ANQGSEA. For the CDR3, the DNA is TGCAGCGCCGAAGGGGGGGACACCGGGGAGCTGTTTTTT. Amino acid sequence: CSAEGGDTGELFF.

Comments on this clonotype: The junction differs from germline at one of its ends, possibly a read error. This chain links TRBV13 with TRBJ1-2; D is undetermined. Per the germline V gene, CDR1 is PRHDT and CDR2 is FYEKMQ (reference sequence). This CDR3 comprises 13 residues. The CDR3 DNA follows: TGTGCCAGCGGCTTAAATTATGGTACCGGCTACACCTTC. This gives the protein CASGLNYGTGYTF.

The chain joins TRBV27 to TRBJ2-7, with a possible D match to TRBD1 (6 bases). Trimming stripped 3 bases from V and 2 bases from J, with 14 bases between. This CDR3 contains 15 residues. Germline V gene sequence: CDR1 MNHEY, CDR2 SMNVEV (reference sequence). The CDR3 sequence: CASSLGAAFPYEQYF. DNA for the CDR3: TGTGCCAGCAGTTTGGGGGCAGCCTTCCCCTACGAGCAGTACTTC.

The chain links TRBV9 to TRBJ2-5; TRBD2 is a possible D gene (6 bases). Germline V gene sequence: CDR1 SGDLS, CDR2 YYNGEE. The CDR3 has 15 amino acids. The germline V and J ends were trimmed by 5 bases and 5 bases, with 19 bases remaining between them. The CDR3 DNA reads as TGTGCCAGCAGGGGGAGACTAGTACGTCAGGAGACCCAGTACTTC. It codes for CASRGRLVRQETQYF. Using reference TRBV9 and TRBJ2-5 for the parts outside the CDR3, the full variable domain is DSGVTQTPKHLITATGQRVTLRCSPRSGDLSVYWYQQSLDQGLQFLIQYYNGEERAKGNILERFSAQQFPDLHSELNLSSLELGDSALYFCASRGRLVRQETQYFGPGTRLLVL.

The genes are TRBV29-1 and TRBJ1-1, with a weak D call TRBD1 (5 bases). CDR3 length: 11 residues. Germline CDR1 and CDR2: SQVTM and ANQGSEA. The CDR3 loop reads CRGGTVTEAFF. Written as DNA, the CDR3 is TGCAGGGGGGGGACCGTTACTGAAGCTTTCTTT.

The CDR3 reads CSVPATGYEKLFF. In DNA, the CDR3 is TGCAGTGTCCCTGCGACAGGGTATGAAAAACTGTTTTTT. The chain recombines TRBV20-1 with TRBJ1-4, with 7 positions matching TRBD1. The CDR3 runs to 13 residues. Germline assignment: CDR1 DFQATT and CDR2 SNEGSKA (reference sequence). The J segment lost 6 bases and the V segment lost 7 bases, leaving 8 bases of the junction unmatched.

The chain's CDR3 is CASSHGVVGTQYF. The CDR3 DNA is TGTGCCAGCAGCCATGGGGTTGTTGGGACGCAGTATTTT. This sequence joins TRBV14 and TRBJ2-3, with D hard to call. This CDR3 is built from 13 residues. The germline CDR1 and CDR2 sequences are SGHDN and FVKESK. V lost 3 bases and J 9 bases, leaving 13 bases between the germline ends.

This clonotype has only a few counts. The genes are TRBV20-1 and TRBJ2-1, with 11 positions matching TRBD2. In germline, CDR1 is DFQATT, CDR2 SNEGSKA (reference sequence). The CDR3 covers 16 residues. The V segment lost 0 bases and the J segment 4 bases; nucleotides outside the gene matches: 5. The CDR3 spells CSARDPRTSGYNEQFF. The CDR3 bases are TGCAGTGCTAGAGATCCGCGGACTAGCGGGTACAATGAGCAGTTCTTC.

J is TRBJ2-7 and V is TRBV28; D gene uncertain. The CDR3 extends over 15 amino acids. The ends were cut back, 2 bases at V and 7 bases at J, with 18 bases in the middle. Germline assignment: CDR1 MDHEN and CDR2 SYDVKM. CDR3 sequence: CASSLQEPSSNEQYF. The CDR3 DNA is TGTGCCAGCAGTTTACAGGAGCCTTCTTCCAATGAGCAGTACTTC.

This chain connects TRBV24-1 to TRBJ2-1, with 8 bases aligning to TRBD2. CDR3 length: 15 amino acids. Per the germline V gene, CDR1 is KGHDR and CDR2 is SFDVKD. Trimming took 5 bases from V and 1 from J; bases not matched to a gene: 3. The CDR3 region is CATSVGLASYNEQFF. DNA of the CDR3: TGTGCCACCAGTGTAGGACTAGCTTCCTACAATGAGCAGTTCTTC.

V is TRBV20-1 and J is TRBJ2-3; 7 nucleotides match TRBD1. This CDR3 contains 16 residues. V shed 3 bases and J 0 bases; nucleotides not matched to a gene: 9. From germline, CDR1 is DFQATT and CDR2 SNEGSKA (reference sequence). The CDR3 DNA reads TGCAGTGCTAGGCTAAGAACAGGGGATAGCACAGATACGCAGTATTTT. The encoded protein is CSARLRTGDSTDTQYF.

The chain couples TRBV5-1 to TRBJ2-7; 9 bases are a match to TRBD2. The CDR3 length is 16 residues. J was trimmed by 2 bases and V by 4 bases; bases with no gene match: 10. Germline V gene data show CDR1 as SGHRS and CDR2 as YFSETQ. The CDR3 coding sequence is TGCGCCAGCAGCCCGCGGGGGGGATCAACTCCCTACGAGCAGTACTTC. Translating gives CASSPRGGSTPYEQYF.

The rearrangement joins TRBV5-4 to TRBJ2-7, with TRBD2 matching 12 bases. Near its end, the DNA agrees better with TRBJ2-5, so the J call may be wrong. This CDR3 contains 17 residues. CDR1 SGHNT and CDR2 YYREEE come from the germline V gene (reference sequence). DNA for the CDR3: TGTGCCAGCAGCTCCGGACTAGCGGGGCCTTCGGAGGAGACCCAGTACTTC. Its protein product is CASSSGLAGPSEETQYF.

This clonotype was recorded a few times. The J gene is TRBJ2-7, the V gene TRBV6-1, with 7 bases lining up with TRBD1. This CDR3 is 13 amino acids long. The V and J ends lost 6 bases and 5 bases, in that order; junction bases with no gene match: 7. Germline V gene lookup returns CDR1 MNHNS and CDR2 SASEGT. CDR3 loop: CASRETGTDEQYF. Written as DNA, the CDR3 is TGTGCCAGCAGGGAGACAGGGACGGACGAGCAGTACTTC.

Details on this clonotype: A read error may produce the germline difference seen at one junction end. The chain carries TRBV15 and TRBJ2-6; D unclear. Germline-derived CDR1 and CDR2 are LNHNV and YYDKDF (reference sequence). The CDR3 extends over 16 amino acids. In nucleotides, the CDR3 is TGTGCCCCCAGCATTACGTGGAGCTCTGGGGCCAACGTCCTGACTTTC. The encoded protein is CAPSITWSSGANVLTF.

On this clonotype itself: The conserved phenylalanine or tryptophan normally closing the CDR3 is absent here, so this likely arose from a read error. The chain couples TRBV7-2 to TRBJ2-3; D unclear. The CDR3 extends over 14 amino acids. CDR1 is SGHTA, CDR2 FQGNSA, per germline. The V end was cut by 5 bases, the J end by 1 base, with 10 bases between. The CDR3 here is CASSVLQGTDTQYV. CDR3 sequence (DNA): TGTGCCAGCAGCGTACTGCAGGGCACAGATACGCAGTATGTT.

The chain employs TRBV27 and TRBJ1-6; D uncertain. V shed 5 bases and J shed 12 bases, with 11 bases lying between them. This CDR3 is 12 amino acids long. Germline V gives CDR1 MNHEY, CDR2 SMNVEV (reference sequence). In DNA form, the CDR3 reads TGTGCCAGCAGTCGGGTCGTAGGACCCCTCCACTTT. It encodes CASSRVVGPLHF.

This clonotype showed up just a few times. The genes are TRBV4-2 and TRBJ2-3, with 9 nucleotides matching TRBD2. V was pared by 5 bases and J by 6 bases, with 18 bases of the junction left unmatched. CDR3 length: 18 residues. Germline CDR1 and CDR2: LGHNA and YNFKEQ. The CDR3 sequence: CASSYRGDGGRAPDTQYF. The CDR3 region has the DNA TGTGCCAGCAGCTACCGAGGCGACGGCGGGAGGGCCCCCGATACGCAGTATTTT.

This chain joins TRBV5-5 and TRBJ2-3, with D perhaps TRBD2 (5 bases). V was cut by 0 bases and J by 3 bases, with 14 bases left in between. Germline V gives CDR1 SGHKS, CDR2 YYEKEE (reference sequence). The CDR3 contains 16 residues. The CDR3 bases are TGTGCCAGCAGCTTGGATAGGCTCTCGGGAACAGATACGCAGTATTTT. It is translated as CASSLDRLSGTDTQYF.

In this sample, this clonotype turned up a few times. V is TRBV20-1 and J is TRBJ2-7; no clear D. V lost 1 base and J lost 1, with 5 bases in between. Germline CDR1 is DFQATT and CDR2 is SNEGSKA (reference sequence). The CDR3 spans 12 residues. CDR3 sequence reads: CSARGESYEQYF. The DNA for the CDR3 is TGCAGTGCTAGAGGGGAATCCTACGAGCAGTACTTC.

The chain uses TRBV6-5 and TRBJ1-1; tentatively, D is TRBD1 (5 bases). The V gene lost 0 bases and the J gene lost 6 bases, with 8 bases spanning the gap. This CDR3 region has 13 residues. Germline CDR1 and CDR2: MNHEY and SVGAGI. DNA for the CDR3: TGTGCCAGCAGTTACTCGTCAGGGCCTGAAGCTTTCTTT. This sequence encodes CASSYSSGPEAFF.

This clonotype was counted between two and nine times. This sequence joins TRBV13 and TRBJ1-6; D not resolved. This CDR3 region has 15 residues. V was shortened by 5 bases and J by 7 bases, with 15 bases between the two germline ends. Germline assignment: CDR1 PRHDT and CDR2 FYEKMQ (reference sequence). The CDR3 protein is CASSGRTKYNSPLHF. The CDR3 DNA reads as TGTGCCAGCAGCGGGCGGACCAAATACAATTCACCCCTCCACTTT.